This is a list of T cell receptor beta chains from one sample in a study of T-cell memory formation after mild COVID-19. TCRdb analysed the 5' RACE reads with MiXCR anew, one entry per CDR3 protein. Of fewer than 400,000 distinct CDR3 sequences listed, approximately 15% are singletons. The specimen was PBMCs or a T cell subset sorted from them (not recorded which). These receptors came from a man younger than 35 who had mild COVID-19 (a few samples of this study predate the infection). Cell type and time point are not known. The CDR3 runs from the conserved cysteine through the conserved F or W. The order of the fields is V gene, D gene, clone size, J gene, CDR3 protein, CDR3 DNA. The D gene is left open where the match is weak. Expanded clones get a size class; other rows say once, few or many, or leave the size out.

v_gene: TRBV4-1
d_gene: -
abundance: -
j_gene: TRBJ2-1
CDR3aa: CASSRAEARQDEQFF
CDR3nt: TGCGCCAGCAGCCGGGCCGAAGCCCGTCAGGATGAGCAGTTCTTC

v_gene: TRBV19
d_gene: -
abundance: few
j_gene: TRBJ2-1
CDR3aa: CASNPRGYNEQFF
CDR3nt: TGTGCCAGTAACCCTCGGGGATACAATGAGCAGTTCTTC

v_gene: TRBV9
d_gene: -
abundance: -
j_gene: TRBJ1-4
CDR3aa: CASSPRGEGHEKLFF
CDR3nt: TGTGCCAGCAGCCCGAGGGGGGAAGGCCATGAAAAACTGTTTTTT

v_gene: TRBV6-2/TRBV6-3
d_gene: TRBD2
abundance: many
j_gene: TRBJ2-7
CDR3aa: CASRLAGSAYEQYF
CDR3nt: TGTGCCAGCAGGTTAGCGGGTTCGGCCTACGAGCAGTACTTC

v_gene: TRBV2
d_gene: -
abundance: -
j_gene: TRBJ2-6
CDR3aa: CARSNGADNIGANVLTF
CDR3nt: TGTGCCAGGTCTAACGGGGCCGATAATATTGGGGCCAACGTCCTGACTTTC

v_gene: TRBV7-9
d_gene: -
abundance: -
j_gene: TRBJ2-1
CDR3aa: CASSWDVSSYNEQFF
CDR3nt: TGTGCCAGCAGCTGGGACGTCAGCTCCTACAATGAGCAGTTCTTC

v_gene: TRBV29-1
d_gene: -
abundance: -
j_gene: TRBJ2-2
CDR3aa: CSVDFSPDTGELFF
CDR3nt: TGCAGCGTTGACTTTTCCCCGGACACCGGGGAGCTGTTTTTT

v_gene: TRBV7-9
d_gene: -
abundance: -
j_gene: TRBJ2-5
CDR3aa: CASSPYLEETQYF
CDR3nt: TGTGCCAGCAGCCCATACTTGGAGGAGACCCAGTACTTC

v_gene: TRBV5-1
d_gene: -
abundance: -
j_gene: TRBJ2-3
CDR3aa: CASSLMQGTDTQYF
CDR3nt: TGCGCCAGCAGCTTGATGCAGGGCACAGATACGCAGTATTTT

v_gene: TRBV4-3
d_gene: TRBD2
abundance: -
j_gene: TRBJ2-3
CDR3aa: CASSQDLGGGPDTQYF
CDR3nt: TGCGCCAGCAGCCAAGATCTCGGCGGGGGGCCAGATACGCAGTATTTT

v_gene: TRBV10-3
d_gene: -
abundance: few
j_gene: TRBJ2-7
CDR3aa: CAIGPRGLGEQYF
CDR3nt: TGTGCCATCGGACCGCGGGGGCTGGGCGAGCAGTACTTC

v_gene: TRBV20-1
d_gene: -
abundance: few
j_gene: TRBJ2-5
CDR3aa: CSARSARAQETQYF
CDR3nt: TGCAGTGCTAGATCCGCGAGGGCACAAGAGACCCAGTACTTC

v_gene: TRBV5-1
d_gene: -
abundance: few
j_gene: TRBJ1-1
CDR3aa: CASSWAGGTMNTEAFF
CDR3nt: TGCGCCAGCAGCTGGGCGGGGGGTACCATGAACACTGAAGCTTTCTTT

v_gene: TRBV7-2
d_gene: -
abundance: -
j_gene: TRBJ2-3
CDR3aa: CASSPTLANTDTQYF
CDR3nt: TGTGCCAGCAGCCCGACTTTGGCCAACACAGATACGCAGTATTTT

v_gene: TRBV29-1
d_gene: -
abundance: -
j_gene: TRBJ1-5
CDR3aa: CSATEGNQPQHF
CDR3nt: TGCAGCGCGACCGAGGGGAATCAGCCCCAGCATTTT

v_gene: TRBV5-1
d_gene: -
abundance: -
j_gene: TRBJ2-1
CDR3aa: CASSGGIALTEQFF
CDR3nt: TGCGCCAGCAGCGGGGGGATAGCGTTGACTGAGCAGTTCTTC

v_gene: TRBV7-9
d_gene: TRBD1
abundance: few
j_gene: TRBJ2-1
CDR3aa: CASSNGQGYEQFF
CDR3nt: TGTGCCAGCAGCAACGGACAGGGCTATGAGCAGTTCTTC

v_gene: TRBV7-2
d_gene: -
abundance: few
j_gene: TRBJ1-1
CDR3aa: CAIKRTAEAFF
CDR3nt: TGTGCCATCAAAAGGACAGCGGAAGCTTTCTTT

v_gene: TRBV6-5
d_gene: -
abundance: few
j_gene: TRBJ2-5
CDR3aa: CASSEGGDSKETQYF
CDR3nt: TGTGCCAGCAGTGAGGGGGGGGACAGCAAAGAGACCCAGTACTTC

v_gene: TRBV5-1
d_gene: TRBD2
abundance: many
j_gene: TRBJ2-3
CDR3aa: CASSLAGGPSDTQYF
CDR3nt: TGCGCCAGCAGCTTAGCGGGGGGGCCTTCGGATACGCAGTATTTT

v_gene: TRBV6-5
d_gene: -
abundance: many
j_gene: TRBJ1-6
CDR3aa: CASSYGRDSPLHF
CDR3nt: TGTGCCAGCAGTTACGGTCGGGATTCACCCCTCCACTTT